These 23 T cell receptor beta chains were all obtained from the same sample, sequenced in a study of CD8+CD57+ T cells in acquired aplastic anemia. The template used for profiling TCR beta VDJ and CDR3 was genomic DNA. One entry per CDR3 protein results from TCRdb running MiXCR on the reads. The sample shows fewer than 250,000 distinct CDR3 sequences, around 45% of them seen only once. Patients picked for sequencing had shown CD8+CD57+ cell expansion detected by flow cytometry. Sequencing used sorted CD4+, CD8+, or CD8+CD57+ T cells (not recorded which) from PBMCs. Receptor source: a human donor with aplastic anemia.

As concerns this clonotype: This may stem from a read error, because a much larger clone lies one nucleotide away. The genes are TRBV24-1 and TRBJ2-7, with 7 bases identical to TRBD2. Trimming cost V 11 bases and J 4 bases; bases outside gene matches: 22. Germline values: CDR1 KGHDR, CDR2 SFDVKD. The CDR3 is 17 amino acids. CDR3 nucleotide sequence: TGTGCCAGCAGCCGAACGGCCGGCGGGGGAGGACTGTACGAGCAGTACTTC. Translated, it gives CASSRTAGGGGLYEQYF.

In the case of this clonotype: A much larger clone differs from this one at a single base, so this may be a read error. This chain uses TRBV10-3 with TRBJ2-7; 9 nucleotides align to TRBD2. Germline V lookup: CDR1 ENHRY, CDR2 SYGVKD. The CDR3 is made up of 14 amino acids. Trimming cost V 5 bases and J 5 bases; bases outside gene matches: 7. CDR3 amino acids: CAISYVTSGNEQYF. The DNA for the CDR3 is TGTGCCATCAGTTACGTGACTAGCGGTAACGAGCAGTACTTC.

The J gene is TRBJ1-5, the V gene TRBV15, with 9 bases matching TRBD1. The V gene's germline CDR1 is LNHNV and CDR2 YYDKDF (reference sequence). The CDR3 spans 14 residues. After removal of 3 bases from V and 7 bases from J, the junction contained 4 bases not matched to a gene. This chain's CDR3 is CATSSYRGRQPQHF. The CDR3 nucleotides are TGTGCCACCAGCAGCTACAGGGGGCGACAGCCCCAGCATTTT. Filled out from reference TRBV15 and TRBJ1-5, the complete variable domain reads DAMVIQNPRYQVTQFGKPVTLSCSQTLNHNVMYWYQQKSSQAPKLLFHYYDKDFNNEADTPDNFQSRRPNTSFCFLDIRSPGLGDTAMYLCATSSYRGRQPQHFGDGTRLSIL.

This chain joins TRBV24-1 and TRBJ2-3; no firm D call. Deletions cut 4 bases from V and 2 bases from J, with 15 bases between. CDR1 is KGHDR and CDR2 is SFDVKD in the germline V gene. This CDR3 comprises 16 residues. The CDR3 nucleotides are TGTGCCACCAGTGACCCCCTGTCAGATAACACAGATACGCAGTATTTT. Translating it yields CATSDPLSDNTDTQYF.

This chain links TRBV20-1 with TRBJ2-7, with D unclear. Between the trimmed V and J ends, which lost 4 bases and 3 bases, there was a span of 13 bases. Germline values: CDR1 DFQATT, CDR2 SNEGSKA (reference sequence). CDR3 length: 13 amino acids. The CDR3 DNA sequence: TGCAGTGCTAAGGACCAGTCCCGCTACGAGCAGTACTTC. Translating it yields CSAKDQSRYEQYF.

This clonotype has just a few counts. J is TRBJ2-7 and V is TRBV19; D gene unclear. The CDR3 is 14 residues long. Trimming pared 5 bases from V and 2 bases from J, leaving 13 bases between. Germline CDR1 LNHDA, CDR2 SQIVND (reference sequence). This CDR3 is CASSLDGFAYEQYF. CDR3 nucleotide sequence: TGTGCCAGTAGTTTGGACGGATTCGCCTACGAGCAGTACTTC. Filled out from reference TRBV19 and TRBJ2-7, the complete variable domain reads DGGITQSPKYLFRKEGQNVTLSCEQNLNHDAMYWYRQDPGQGLRLIYYSQIVNDFQKGDIAEGYSVSREKKESFPLTVTSAQKNPTAFYLCASSLDGFAYEQYFGPGTRLTVT.

This clonotype was found once. The chain uses TRBV6-6 and TRBJ2-5; 9 nucleotides align to TRBD1. Germline CDR1 MNHNY, CDR2 SVGAGI (reference sequence). Germline trimming cut 5 bases from V and 5 bases from J; bases unmatched to any gene: 15. The CDR3 contains 17 residues. The CDR3 protein is CASSLRETGGNRETQYF. CDR3 nucleotide sequence: TGTGCCAGCAGTCTGCGAGAGACAGGGGGAAATCGGGAGACCCAGTACTTC.

This clonotype was observed at least ten times. The chain carries TRBV19 and TRBJ2-3; 8 nucleotides match TRBD1. The CDR3 spans 15 residues. Trimming cost V 11 bases and J 7 bases; bases outside gene matches: 17. The germline V gene has CDR1 LNHDA and CDR2 SQIVND (reference sequence). DNA of the CDR3: TGTGCCTCTCGCGGACAGGGAGACTTATGGCATACGCAGTATTTT. Translation: CASRGQGDLWHTQYF. Complete variable domain (other parts from reference TRBV19 and TRBJ2-3): DGGITQSPKYLFRKEGQNVTLSCEQNLNHDAMYWYRQDPGQGLRLIYYSQIVNDFQKGDIAEGYSVSREKKESFPLTVTSAQKNPTAFYLCASRGQGDLWHTQYFGPGTRLTVL.

This rearrangement joins TRBV9 to TRBJ1-5; D remains ambiguous. Looked up from germline, CDR1 is SGDLS and CDR2 is YYNGEE. With 0 bases removed from V and 6 bases from J, the gap between germline ends came to 10 bases. The CDR3 has 14 residues. The CDR3 sequence is CASSVGRNGQPQHF. CDR3 bases: TGTGCCAGCAGCGTAGGACGAAATGGTCAGCCCCAGCATTTT.

This clonotype was seen repeatedly, ten times or more. The CDR3 DNA sequence: TGCGCCAGCAGCAACAGACGCACAACTAATGAAAAACTGTTTTTT. As protein: CASSNRRTTNEKLFF. This chain joins TRBV4-3 and TRBJ1-4; D gene unclear. Germline V gene lookup returns CDR1 LGHNA and CDR2 YSLEER. The length of the CDR3 is 15 residues. The V end lost 5 bases, the J end lost 0 bases, and 10 bases lay between the germline ends.

With respect to this clonotype: A much bigger clone sits one base away, suggesting this may be a read error. CDR3 sequence reads: CASSSLGDSYEQYF. The DNA for the CDR3 is TGTGCCAGCAGCTCATTGGGCGACTCCTACGAGCAGTACTTC. This chain joins TRBV13 and TRBJ2-7; D remains unclear. CDR1 is PRHDT, CDR2 FYEKMQ, per germline (reference sequence). V lost 4 bases, J lost 0 bases, and 10 bases lay in between. The CDR3 length is 14 residues.

The CDR3 protein is CASSLVRDYTDTQYF. In DNA, the CDR3 is TGTGCCAGCAGCTTAGTTAGGGACTACACAGATACGCAGTATTTT. This chain joins TRBV7-2 and TRBJ2-3, with 7 bases matching TRBD2. This CDR3 has 15 amino acids. Germline CDR1 SGHTA, CDR2 FQGNSA. With 1 base clipped from V and 2 bases from J, the junction kept 3 bases outside the gene matches.

This clonotype was detected many times. V and J are TRBV9 and TRBJ2-1; D gene ambiguous. Germline lookup yields CDR1 SGDLS and CDR2 YYNGEE. This CDR3 comprises 14 residues. V was cut by 0 bases and J by 6 bases, with 10 bases left in between. The CDR3 nucleotides read TGTGCCAGCAGCGTAGACGGACGGCCCAATGAGCAGTTCTTC. This codes for CASSVDGRPNEQFF.

In this sample, this clonotype turned up many times. V usage is TRBV7-9 and J usage is TRBJ2-1; 7 nucleotides align to TRBD1. Per the germline V gene, CDR1 is SEHNR and CDR2 is FQNEAQ (reference sequence). V shed 1 base, J shed 9 bases, and the junction held 9 bases outside the gene matches. The CDR3 loop spans 15 amino acids. CDR3 amino acids: CASSLGQGVRVEQFF. CDR3 bases: TGTGCCAGCAGCTTAGGGCAGGGGGTGCGAGTTGAGCAGTTCTTC.

This chain uses TRBV24-1 with TRBJ2-7; TRBD1 aligns across 7 bases. V lost 3 bases, J lost 2 bases, and 9 bases stayed unmatched. The CDR3 has 16 amino acids. CDR1 is KGHDR, CDR2 SFDVKD, per germline. CDR3 nucleotides: TGTGCCACCAGTGATGCACGGACGGGACAGACCTACGAGCAGTACTTC. It codes for CATSDARTGQTYEQYF.

The J gene is TRBJ1-2, the V gene TRBV29-1; D might be TRBD1 (5 bases). Trimming pared 4 bases from V and 3 bases from J, leaving 12 bases between. The CDR3 covers 13 residues. Germline CDR1 is SQVTM and CDR2 is ANQGSEA. CDR3 in amino acids: CSVVGQADYGYTF. The CDR3 bases are TGCAGCGTTGTAGGACAAGCAGACTATGGCTACACCTTC.

This clonotype occurred many times. The rearrangement joins TRBV24-1 to TRBJ2-5; TRBD2 is a possible D gene (6 bases). There are 16 residues in the CDR3. Trimming pared 12 bases from V and 1 base from J, leaving 23 bases between. From germline, CDR1 is KGHDR and CDR2 SFDVKD. The CDR3 loop is CALETGEIGRQETQYF. In DNA form, the CDR3 reads TGTGCCCTCGAAACGGGGGAAATCGGTCGCCAAGAGACCCAGTACTTC.

The chain combines TRBV20-1 with TRBJ2-3; D gene ambiguous. The CDR3 extends over 13 amino acids. Trimming stripped 1 base from V and 11 bases from J, with 16 bases between. Germline loops: CDR1 DFQATT, CDR2 SNEGSKA (reference sequence). CDR3 nucleotide sequence: TGCAGTGCTAGAGCCCTGGCCTACAATGAGCAGTATTTT. Protein sequence: CSARALAYNEQYF.

Many counts were recorded for this clonotype. The rearrangement joins TRBV19 to TRBJ2-7; 8 bases agree with TRBD2. With 7 bases clipped from V and 5 bases from J, the junction kept 7 bases outside the gene matches. The CDR3 has 13 amino acids. The germline CDR1 and CDR2 sequences are LNHDA and SQIVND (reference sequence). The CDR3 sequence: CASNPGGPDEQYF. CDR3 DNA: TGTGCCAGTAACCCGGGAGGGCCCGACGAGCAGTACTTC.

This clonotype was found a few times. The rearrangement joins TRBV5-7 to TRBJ2-7; D is uncertain. TRBV5-7 is an ORF, and what it does is uncertain. The length of the CDR3 is 14 residues. Trimming took off 1 base at V and 2 bases at J, with 10 bases between the two ends. The CDR3 DNA reads TGTGCCAGCAGCTTGATACAGCCACCCTACGAGCAGTACTTC. This translates into CASSLIQPPYEQYF.

In the case of this clonotype: A clone one base away is much larger, so this may be a read error. The chain combines TRBV4-1 with TRBJ1-2; the match to TRBD1 covers 7 bases. The CDR3 runs to 16 residues. CDR1 is MGHRA and CDR2 is YSYEKL in the germline V gene. The junction had 14 bases not matched to a gene; V was cut back by 3 bases and J by 7 bases. The CDR3 sequence is CASSHRQGRVLGGYTF. CDR3 DNA sequence: TGCGCCAGCAGCCACCGACAGGGTCGGGTATTAGGTGGCTACACCTTC.

This clonotype was seen many times. The CDR3 is CASNDQPQHF. DNA of the CDR3: TGTGCCAGTAACGATCAGCCCCAGCATTTT. The V gene is TRBV19, the J gene TRBJ1-5; the D is unclear. Germline CDR1 reads LNHDA; CDR2 reads SQIVND (reference sequence). CDR3 length equals 10 residues. V lost 7 bases to trimming and J lost 5 bases, with 3 bases between them.

About this clonotype itself: This clone may be a read error of a much larger clone one base away. The chain carries TRBV19 and TRBJ2-7, with 7 bases that match TRBD2. The CDR3 is 15 amino acids. V shed 9 bases and J 9 bases; nucleotides not matched to a gene: 20. Germline V lookup: CDR1 LNHDA, CDR2 SQIVND (reference sequence). CDR3 protein: CASNPLGGGLDGQYF. CDR3 DNA sequence: TGTGCCAGCAACCCTTTGGGGGGGGGATTAGACGGGCAGTACTTC.